The 11 T cell receptor beta chains given below trace back to one sample, sequenced in a study of T cell responses to AZD1222 COVID-19 vaccine. Profiled with immunoSEQ multiplex PCR; TCRdb holds only in-frame clones, not every one. Here the sample spans roughly 150,000 clones, almost 90% being singletons. The specimen was peripheral blood, collected 28 days after the second AZD1222 dose. The origin of the receptors is an adult who received the AZD1222 COVID-19 vaccine.

This clone has a handful of counts. This chain connects TRBV9 to TRBJ1-2; D is undetermined. Trimming stripped 0 bases from V and 7 bases from J, with 13 bases between. This CDR3 has 14 amino acids. Germline CDR1 and CDR2: SGDLS and YYNGEE. The CDR3 spells CASSVVSGYGGYTF. CDR3 sequence (DNA): TGTGCCAGCAGCGTAGTGTCGGGGTATGGTGGCTACACCTTC. Based on the CDR3 plus reference TRBV9 and TRBJ1-2, the full variable domain is DSGVTQTPKHLITATGQRVTLRCSPRSGDLSVYWYQQSLDQGLQFLIQYYNGEERAKGNILERFSAQQFPDLHSELNLSSLELGDSALYFCASSVVSGYGGYTFGSGTRLTVV.

CDR3 DNA: TGTGCCTGGAGTGTGAGGGGGGGGTTCGGGGAGCTGTTTTTT. Protein sequence: CAWSVRGGFGELFF. The rearrangement uses TRBV30 and TRBJ2-2; weak D call: TRBD2 (7 bases). CDR3 size: 14 residues. Per germline, CDR1 GTSNPN and CDR2 SVGIG (reference sequence). V lost 0 bases and J 7 bases, leaving 12 bases between the germline ends.

The J gene is TRBJ2-1, the V gene TRBV6-4; D not certain. CDR1 and CDR2 (germline): MRHNA, SNTAGT. CDR3 size: 15 residues. Trimming removed 0 bases at V and 0 bases at J, with 6 bases between. The CDR3 protein is CASSDSPSSYNEQFF. In nucleotides, the CDR3 is TGTGCCAGCAGTGACTCCCCGAGCTCCTACAATGAGCAGTTCTTC.

The chain is built from TRBV7-8 and TRBJ1-2; 7 bases line up with TRBD1. The CDR3 spans 14 residues. V gave up 5 bases and J gave up 2 bases; unmatched junction bases: 5. Germline V CDR1 and CDR2: SGHVS, FQNEAQ. Here the CDR3 reads CASSPTGQNYGYTF. DNA of the CDR3: TGTGCCAGCAGCCCCACGGGACAGAACTATGGCTACACCTTC.

The chain combines TRBV6-6 with TRBJ2-5, with D possibly called TRBD1 or TRBD2 (5 bases each). Germline lookup yields CDR1 MNHNY and CDR2 SVGAGI (reference sequence). Trimming took 3 bases from V and 6 from J, leaving 11 bases between them. The CDR3 runs 13 residues. CDR3 loop: CASSYGDRKTQYF. Here the CDR3 DNA reads TGTGCCAGCAGTTATGGGGACCGAAAGACCCAGTACTTC.

This chain uses TRBV7-2 with TRBJ2-1, with D perhaps assigned TRBD1 or TRBD2 (6 bases each). The germline V gene has CDR1 SGHTA and CDR2 FQGNSA. V lost 4 bases and J lost 5, with 15 bases in between. The CDR3 is 15 residues long. The CDR3 bases are TGTGCCAGCAGCTCCGTTGGGGGGACAAACAATGAGCAGTTCTTC. Translated, it gives CASSSVGGTNNEQFF.

Here the CDR3 reads CASSGDRLGGYTF. The CDR3, as DNA: TGTGCCAGCAGCGGGGACAGGTTGGGTGGCTACACCTTC. The V gene is TRBV5-6, the J gene TRBJ1-2; the match to TRBD1 covers 8 bases. Germline V gene lookup returns CDR1 SGHDT and CDR2 YYEEEE. The CDR3 has 13 residues. Germline trimming cut 4 bases from V and 7 bases from J; bases unmatched to any gene: 6.

This clone appeared a few times. This rearrangement joins TRBV7-8 to TRBJ1-3; no definite D call. V lost 5 bases and J 0 bases, leaving 17 bases between the germline ends. The CDR3 consists of 17 residues. Germline assignment: CDR1 SGHVS and CDR2 FQNEAQ. The chain's CDR3 is CASSPWRALSSGNTIYF. DNA for the CDR3: TGTGCCAGCAGCCCGTGGCGTGCTCTTAGCTCTGGAAACACCATATATTTT.

The chain combines TRBV30 with TRBJ1-4; 7 bases align to TRBD1. Germline CDR1 and CDR2: GTSNPN and SVGIG (reference sequence). The CDR3 has 15 amino acids. V trimming: 3 bases; J trimming: 7 bases; junction bases outside the gene matches: 11. The CDR3: CAWRRTGGAGEKLFF. CDR3 coding DNA: TGTGCCTGGAGGCGGACAGGTGGGGCAGGTGAAAAACTGTTTTTT.

V is TRBV27 and J is TRBJ1-2, with D maybe TRBD1 (5 bases). The germline CDR1 and CDR2 sequences are MNHEY and SMNVEV (reference sequence). The CDR3 runs 15 residues. V was trimmed by 3 bases and J by 4 bases, leaving 15 bases between them. The CDR3 coding sequence is TGTGCCAGCAGTTTGGGACTTGGGAGAAGCTATGGCTACACCTTC. Its protein product is CASSLGLGRSYGYTF.

This clone has a single count. The chain employs TRBV28 and TRBJ1-1, with D maybe TRBD1 (5 bases). The CDR3 has 15 residues. Germline loops: CDR1 MDHEN, CDR2 SYDVKM. V lost 2 bases, J lost 4 bases, and 14 bases lay in between. The CDR3 reads CASSLNPGSGTEAFF. The CDR3 DNA follows: TGTGCCAGCAGTTTAAATCCAGGGTCGGGCACTGAAGCTTTCTTT. Using reference TRBV28 and TRBJ1-1 for the parts outside the CDR3, the full variable domain is DVKVTQSSRYLVKRTGEKVFLECVQDMDHENMFWYRQDPGLGLRLIYFSYDVKMKEKGDIPEGYSVSREKKERFSLILESASTNQTSMYLCASSLNPGSGTEAFFGQGTRLTVV.